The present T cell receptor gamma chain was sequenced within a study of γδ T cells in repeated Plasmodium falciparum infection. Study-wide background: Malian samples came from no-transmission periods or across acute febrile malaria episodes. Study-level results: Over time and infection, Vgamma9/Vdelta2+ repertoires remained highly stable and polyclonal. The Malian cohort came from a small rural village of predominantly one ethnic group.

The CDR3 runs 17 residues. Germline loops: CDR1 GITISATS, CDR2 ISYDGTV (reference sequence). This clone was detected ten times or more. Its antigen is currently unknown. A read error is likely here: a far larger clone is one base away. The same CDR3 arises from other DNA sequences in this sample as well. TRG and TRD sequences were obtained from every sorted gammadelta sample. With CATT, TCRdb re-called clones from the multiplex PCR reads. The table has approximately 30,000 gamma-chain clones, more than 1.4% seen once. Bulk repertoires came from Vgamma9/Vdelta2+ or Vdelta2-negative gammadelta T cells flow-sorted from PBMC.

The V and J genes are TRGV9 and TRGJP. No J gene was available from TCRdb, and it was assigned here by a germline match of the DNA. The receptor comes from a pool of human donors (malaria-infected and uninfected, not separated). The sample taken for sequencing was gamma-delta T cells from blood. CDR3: CALWEGTQELGKKIKVF. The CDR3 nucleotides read TGTGCCTTGTGGGAGGGGACCCAAGAGTTGGGCAAAAAGATCAAGGTATTT.